The T cell receptor (beta chain) under discussion was sequenced for a study of T cells in Graves' hyperthyroidism and ophthalmopathy. Amplified TCR beta CDR3 regions derived from RNA transcripts. The HTBI primer set was used in a first-round RT-PCR of the TCR CDR3. TCRdb analysed the multiplex PCR reads with MiXCR anew, one entry per CDR3 protein. The data show 500,000 to 650,000 distinct CDR3 sequences, approximately 15% seen once. This clonotype was detected many times. CDR1 is MNHEY, CDR2 SMNVEV, per germline (reference sequence). CDR3 length: 14 residues. V lost 10 bases and J lost 7; bases outside the gene matches: 8.

This clonotype was sampled from a woman aged 50 to 60 with Graves' ophthalmopathy. Sequencing was performed on blood. The rearrangement links TRBV27 to TRBJ2-3; 13 bases agree with TRBD2. The CDR3 loop is CATMRTSGSNTQYF. CDR3 in DNA: TGTGCCACCATGAGGACTAGCGGGAGCAATACGCAGTATTTT.